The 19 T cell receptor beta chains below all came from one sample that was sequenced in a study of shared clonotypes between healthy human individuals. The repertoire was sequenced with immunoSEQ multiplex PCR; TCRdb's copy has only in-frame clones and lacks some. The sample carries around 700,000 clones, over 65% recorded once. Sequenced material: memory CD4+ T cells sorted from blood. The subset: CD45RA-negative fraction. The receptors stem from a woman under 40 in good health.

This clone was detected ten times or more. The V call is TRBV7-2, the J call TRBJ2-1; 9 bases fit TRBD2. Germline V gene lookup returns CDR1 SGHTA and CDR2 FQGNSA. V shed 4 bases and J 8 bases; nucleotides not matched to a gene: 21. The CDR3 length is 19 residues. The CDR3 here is CASSSLALTSGSEGDEQFF. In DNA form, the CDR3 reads TGTGCCAGCAGCTCCCTCGCTCTGACTAGCGGTTCTGAGGGCGATGAGCAGTTCTTC.

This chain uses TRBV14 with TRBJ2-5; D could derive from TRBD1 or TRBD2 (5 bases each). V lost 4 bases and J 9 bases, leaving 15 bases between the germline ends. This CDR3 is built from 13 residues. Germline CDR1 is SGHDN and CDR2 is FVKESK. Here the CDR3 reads CASSPGKGVPQYF. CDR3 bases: TGTGCCAGCAGCCCAGGGAAGGGAGTGCCCCAGTACTTC.

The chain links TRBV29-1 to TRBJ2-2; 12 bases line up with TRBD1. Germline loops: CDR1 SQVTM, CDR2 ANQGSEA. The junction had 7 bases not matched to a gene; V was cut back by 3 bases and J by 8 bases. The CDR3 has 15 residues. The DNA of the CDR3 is TGCAGCGTTGATCCGGGACAGGGGGCGCGAGGGGAGCTGTTTTTT. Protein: CSVDPGQGARGELFF.

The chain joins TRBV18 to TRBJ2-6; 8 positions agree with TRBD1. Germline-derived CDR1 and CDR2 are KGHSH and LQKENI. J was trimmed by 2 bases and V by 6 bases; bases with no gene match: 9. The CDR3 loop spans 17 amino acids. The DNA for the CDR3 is TGTGCCAGCTCCCCTCAGCGGACAGGGCCTGGGGCCAACGTCCTGACTTTC. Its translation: CASSPQRTGPGANVLTF.

The CDR3 sequence: CASSLYRGQGARYEQYF. DNA of the CDR3: TGTGCCAGCAGCTTATATCGTGGCCAGGGGGCGCGGTACGAGCAGTACTTC. The chain has TRBV7-9 and TRBJ2-7, with TRBD1 matching over 8 bases. CDR1 and CDR2 (germline): SEHNR, FQNEAQ (reference sequence). V shed 2 bases, J shed 4 bases, and the junction held 13 bases outside the gene matches. The CDR3 is made up of 17 amino acids.

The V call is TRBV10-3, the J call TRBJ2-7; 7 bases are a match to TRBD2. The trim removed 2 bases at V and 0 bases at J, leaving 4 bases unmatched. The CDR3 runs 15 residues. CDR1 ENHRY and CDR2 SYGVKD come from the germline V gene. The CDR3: CAISEAAGPSYEQYF. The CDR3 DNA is TGTGCCATCAGTGAGGCAGCGGGACCCTCCTACGAGCAGTACTTC.

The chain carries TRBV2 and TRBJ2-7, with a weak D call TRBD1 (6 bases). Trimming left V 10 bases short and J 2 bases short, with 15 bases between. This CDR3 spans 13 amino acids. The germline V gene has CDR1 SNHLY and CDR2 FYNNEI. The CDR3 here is CATTLDRTYEQYF. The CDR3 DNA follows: TGTGCCACCACACTAGACAGGACCTACGAGCAGTACTTC.

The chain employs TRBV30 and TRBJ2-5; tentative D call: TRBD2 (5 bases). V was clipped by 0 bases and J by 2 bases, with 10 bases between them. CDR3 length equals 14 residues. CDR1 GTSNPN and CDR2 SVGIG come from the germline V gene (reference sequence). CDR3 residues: CAWSVRRRQETQYF. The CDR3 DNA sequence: TGTGCCTGGAGTGTACGCCGGAGGCAAGAGACCCAGTACTTC.

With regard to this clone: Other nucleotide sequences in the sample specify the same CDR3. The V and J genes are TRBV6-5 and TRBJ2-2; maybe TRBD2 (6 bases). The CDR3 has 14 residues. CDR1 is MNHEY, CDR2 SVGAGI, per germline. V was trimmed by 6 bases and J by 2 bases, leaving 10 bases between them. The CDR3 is CASSLGGNTGELFF. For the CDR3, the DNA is TGTGCCAGCAGCCTCGGGGGAAACACCGGGGAGCTGTTTTTT.

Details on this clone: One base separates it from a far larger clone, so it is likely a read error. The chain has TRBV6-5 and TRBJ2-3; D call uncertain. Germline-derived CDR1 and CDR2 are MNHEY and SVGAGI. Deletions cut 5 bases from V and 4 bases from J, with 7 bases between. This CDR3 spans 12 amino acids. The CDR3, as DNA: TGTGCCAGCAGTCCCCCCTCAGATACGCAGTATTTT. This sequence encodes CASSPPSDTQYF.

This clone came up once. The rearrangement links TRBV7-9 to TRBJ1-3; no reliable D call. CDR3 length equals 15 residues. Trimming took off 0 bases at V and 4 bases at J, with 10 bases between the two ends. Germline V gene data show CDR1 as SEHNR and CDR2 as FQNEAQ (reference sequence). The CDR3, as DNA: TGTGCCAGCAGCTTAGCAGGCCGGGGAGGAAACACCATATATTTT. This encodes CASSLAGRGGNTIYF.

The DNA of the CDR3 is TGTGCCAGCAGGAATAGCCGGATACTGTACAATGAGCAGTTCTTC. Translation gives CASRNSRILYNEQFF. V is TRBV6-5 and J is TRBJ2-1, with D hard to call. Germline-derived CDR1 and CDR2 are MNHEY and SVGAGI. The ends were cut back, 6 bases at V and 4 bases at J, with 16 bases in the middle. The CDR3 runs to 15 residues.

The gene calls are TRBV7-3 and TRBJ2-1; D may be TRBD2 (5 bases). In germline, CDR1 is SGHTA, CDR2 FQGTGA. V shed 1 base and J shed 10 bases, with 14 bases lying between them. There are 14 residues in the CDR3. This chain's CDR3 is CASSLNLRDTEQFF. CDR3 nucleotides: TGTGCCAGCAGCTTAAATTTACGGGATACCGAGCAGTTCTTC.

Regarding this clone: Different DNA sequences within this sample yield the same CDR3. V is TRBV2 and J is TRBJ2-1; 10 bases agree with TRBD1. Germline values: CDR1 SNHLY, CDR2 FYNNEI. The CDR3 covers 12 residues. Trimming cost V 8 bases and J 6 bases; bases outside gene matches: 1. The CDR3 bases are TGTGCCAGCGGGGACAGGGGCAATGAGCAGTTCTTC. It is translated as CASGDRGNEQFF.

The CDR3: CASSSLGQGRANEQFF. In DNA form, the CDR3 reads TGTGCCAGCAGTTCCTTGGGACAGGGAAGGGCCAATGAGCAGTTCTTC. The V gene is TRBV6-5, the J gene TRBJ2-1; 9 bases are shared with TRBD1. Germline trimming cut 4 bases from V and 6 bases from J; bases unmatched to any gene: 10. The germline V gene has CDR1 MNHEY and CDR2 SVGAGI. The CDR3 runs 16 residues.

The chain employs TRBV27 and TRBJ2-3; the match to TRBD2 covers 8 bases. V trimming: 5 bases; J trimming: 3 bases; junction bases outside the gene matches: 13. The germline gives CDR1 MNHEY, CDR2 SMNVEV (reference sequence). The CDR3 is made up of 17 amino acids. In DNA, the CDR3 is TGTGCCAGCAGTCTCTTCTCCGGGAGGGCCGGGACAGATACGCAGTATTTT. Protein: CASSLFSGRAGTDTQYF.

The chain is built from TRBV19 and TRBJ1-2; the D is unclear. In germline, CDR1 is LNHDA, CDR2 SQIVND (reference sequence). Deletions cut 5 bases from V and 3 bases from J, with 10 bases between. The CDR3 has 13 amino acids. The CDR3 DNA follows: TGTGCCAGTAGTCTTCGCGGATACTATGGCTACACCTTC. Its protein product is CASSLRGYYGYTF.

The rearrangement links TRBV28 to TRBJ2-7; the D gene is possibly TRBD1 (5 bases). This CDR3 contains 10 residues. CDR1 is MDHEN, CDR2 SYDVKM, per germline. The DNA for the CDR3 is TGTGCGGTAGGGGCCTACGAGCAGTACTTC. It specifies CAVGAYEQYF.

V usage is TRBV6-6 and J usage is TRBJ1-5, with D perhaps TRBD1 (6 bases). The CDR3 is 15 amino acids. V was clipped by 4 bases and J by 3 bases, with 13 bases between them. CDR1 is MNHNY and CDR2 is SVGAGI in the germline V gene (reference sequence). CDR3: CASSSHTGNNQPQHF. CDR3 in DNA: TGTGCCAGCAGTTCCCACACAGGGAACAATCAGCCCCAGCATTTT.